The following is a TCR beta chain sequence with its context. The data were taken from a study of T cell repertoires in MIS-A myocarditis. Method: immunoSEQ multiplex PCR; TCRdb's copy keeps in-frame clones and lacks some. The repertoire has roughly 5,000 clones, roughly 74% of them found once; the top ten carry 64%. With V trimmed by 6 bases and J by 4 bases, 14 bases remained unmatched. The CDR3 spans 17 residues. The germline gives CDR1 LNHDA, CDR2 SQIVND (reference sequence). The sample comprised interventricular septum heart tissue obtained at autopsy. This rearrangement joins TRBV19 to TRBJ2-2, with 7 positions matching TRBD2. This receptor was identified in a man between 18 and 29 years old with fulminant myocarditis from multisystem inflammatory syndrome in adults (MIS-A) after COVID-19. The CDR3 DNA follows: TGTGCCAGTAGATCGTATACCCAGCGGGGAATCACCGGGGAGCTGTTTTTT. Translation gives CASRSYTQRGITGELFF.